This TCR beta chain appears in the sequencing data of a study of cytomegalovirus exposure and HLA in healthy donors. A single count supports this clone. CDR1 MNHEY and CDR2 SMNVEV come from the germline V gene (reference sequence). V lost 2 bases, J lost 4 bases, and 8 bases stayed unmatched. This CDR3 comprises 15 residues. The PCR contained 60 Vbeta and 13 Jbeta primers. The data were produced by immunoSEQ multiplex PCR, yet TCRdb's version contains in-frame clones alone and is incomplete. The data hold roughly 150,000 clones, with approximately 80% observed a single time. V gene TRBV27 combines with J gene TRBJ2-7; 7 bases line up with TRBD1. Sequencing input: PBMCs. This sequence originates from a woman aged 40 to 50 in good health and CMV-seronegative. As DNA, the CDR3 is TGTGCCAGCAGTTTAAGTGGACAGGCGAGTTACGAGCAGTACTTC. Amino acids: CASSLSGQASYEQYF.